The next 25 T cell receptor beta chains were all read from a single sample in a study of T cell responses to AZD1222 COVID-19 vaccine. The table came from immunoSEQ multiplex PCR; TCRdb's copy has only in-frame clones and leaves some out. The data hold 100,000 to 110,000 clones, with 80% to 90% observed a single time. The material sequenced was peripheral blood, taken on day 0 of AZD1222 vaccination. The receptor set was obtained from an adult in good health.

The gene calls are TRBV5-1 and TRBJ2-1; D perhaps matches TRBD2 (5 bases). The length of the CDR3 is 15 residues. Germline CDR1 and CDR2: SGHRS and YFSETQ. V was cut by 6 bases and J by 10 bases, with 23 bases left in between. CDR3 coding DNA: TGCGCCAGCACCCCCGGAAGTTCTTCGCCGGGGGAGCAGTTCTTC. Its protein is CASTPGSSSPGEQFF.

The chain uses TRBV19 and TRBJ1-2; D may be TRBD1 (5 bases). Germline V gene sequence: CDR1 LNHDA, CDR2 SQIVND (reference sequence). The CDR3 loop spans 16 amino acids. Between the trimmed V and J ends, which lost 5 bases and 8 bases, there was a span of 24 bases. This chain's CDR3 is CASSYGTEISPFGYTF. As DNA, the CDR3 is TGTGCCAGTAGTTACGGGACGGAAATCTCCCCTTTCGGCTACACCTTC.

This clone was seen only once. V usage is TRBV11-3 and J usage is TRBJ2-7, with D uncertain. The CDR3 runs to 14 residues. Deletions cut 5 bases from V and 1 base from J, with 12 bases between. The germline CDR1 and CDR2 sequences are SGHNT and YENEEA. The CDR3 here is CASSPPVKSYEQYF. The CDR3 DNA is TGTGCCAGCAGCCCCCCCGTGAAGTCCTACGAGCAGTACTTC.

The chain carries TRBV18 and TRBJ1-1, with TRBD1 as a possible D gene (5 bases). The CDR3 has 15 residues. V was clipped by 4 bases and J by 0 bases, with 12 bases between them. Germline V CDR1 and CDR2: KGHSH, LQKENI. CDR3 in amino acids: CASSLPGRLNTEAFF. The DNA for the CDR3 is TGTGCCAGCTCACTCCCGGGGCGGTTGAACACTGAAGCTTTCTTT.

V gene TRBV29-1 combines with J gene TRBJ2-7; TRBD2 agrees at 11 bases. The CDR3 sequence is 18 residues long. CDR1 is SQVTM and CDR2 is ANQGSEA in the germline V gene. The V and J ends lost 4 bases and 4 bases, in that order; junction bases with no gene match: 18. In DNA, the CDR3 is TGCAGCGTTGGTGGGTGGCTAGCGGGGGGAGGGCCCTTATACGAGCAGTACTTC. Amino acid sequence: CSVGGWLAGGGPLYEQYF.

This clone was seen only once. The genes are TRBV11-2 and TRBJ1-1; TRBD1 matches 8 bases. With V trimmed by 8 bases and J by 4 bases, 6 bases remained unmatched. The CDR3 totals 13 residues. Germline CDR1 reads SGHAT; CDR2 reads FQNNGV. CDR3 in DNA: TGTGCCAGCGGCAGGGGGCTGGGCACTGAAGCTTTCTTT. This codes for CASGRGLGTEAFF.

The V gene is TRBV14, the J gene TRBJ1-2, with no clear D. Trimming left V 2 bases short and J 2 bases short, with 18 bases between. The CDR3 loop spans 17 amino acids. The germline V gene has CDR1 SGHDN and CDR2 FVKESK. CDR3 DNA sequence: TGTGCCAGCAGCCAATACCAAGAAACACAAACGAACTATGGCTACACCTTC. Residues: CASSQYQETQTNYGYTF.

This clone was found a few times. This chain links TRBV24-1 with TRBJ2-7; TRBD2 matches at 10 bases. Germline CDR1 KGHDR, CDR2 SFDVKD. The V and J ends lost 2 bases and 6 bases, in that order; junction bases with no gene match: 0. This CDR3 contains 13 residues. CDR3 sequence: CATSDWTSGEQYF. The CDR3 DNA sequence: TGTGCCACCAGTGATTGGACTAGCGGCGAGCAGTACTTC.

V gene TRBV6-5 combines with J gene TRBJ2-5; unclear D gene. With 5 bases removed from V and 4 bases from J, the gap between germline ends came to 5 bases. The CDR3 extends over 11 amino acids. In germline, CDR1 is MNHEY, CDR2 SVGAGI. The CDR3 here is CASSQRETQYF. The CDR3 DNA follows: TGTGCCAGCAGTCAACGAGAGACCCAGTACTTC.

This clone was seen a single time. The gene calls are TRBV4-1 and TRBJ1-5, with 8 bases fitting TRBD1. The V and J ends lost 4 bases and 5 bases, in that order; junction bases with no gene match: 10. This CDR3 spans 16 amino acids. CDR1 and CDR2 from the germline V gene are MGHRA and YSYEKL. The DNA of the CDR3 is TGCGCCAGCAGCCCCGGACAGGGAGCCCCTTATCAGCCCCAGCATTTT. It codes for CASSPGQGAPYQPQHF.

This sequence joins TRBV30 and TRBJ1-6, with 9 bases lining up with TRBD1. The CDR3 is 15 residues long. V lost 1 base to trimming and J lost 13 bases; unmatched junction nucleotides: 11. Germline V gives CDR1 GTSNPN, CDR2 SVGIG (reference sequence). This chain's CDR3 is CAWSAPGTGSSPLHF. The CDR3 DNA reads TGTGCCTGGAGTGCCCCCGGGACAGGGTCATCGCCCCTCCACTTT. Filled out from reference TRBV30 and TRBJ1-6, the complete variable domain reads SQTIHQWPATLVQPVGSPLSLECTVEGTSNPNLYWYRQAAGRGLQLLFYSVGIGQISSEVPQNLSASRPQDRQFILSSKKLLLSDSGFYLCAWSAPGTGSSPLHFGNGTRLTVT.

V gene TRBV7-7 combines with J gene TRBJ1-1, with D perhaps matching TRBD1 (6 bases). CDR3 length equals 16 residues. Per the germline V gene, CDR1 is SSHAT and CDR2 is FNYEAQ (reference sequence). The V gene lost 4 bases and the J gene lost 0 bases, with 15 bases spanning the gap. CDR3 protein: CASSSNPDSMNTEAFF. CDR3 bases: TGTGCCAGCAGCTCTAATCCGGACAGCATGAACACTGAAGCTTTCTTT.

This clone occurred once. This chain uses TRBV3-1 (or the pseudogene TRBV3-2) with TRBJ1-2; no reliable D call. CDR1 LGHDT and CDR2 YNNKEL come from the germline V gene (reference sequence). V was cut by 4 bases and J by 8 bases, with 14 bases left in between. The CDR3 extends over 13 amino acids. This CDR3 is CASSPRTGRGYTF. CDR3 in DNA: TGTGCCAGCAGCCCACGGACCGGCCGGGGCTACACCTTC.

The chain employs TRBV7-8 and TRBJ1-6, with D maybe TRBD1 (5 bases). The CDR3 runs to 14 residues. V gave up 1 base and J gave up 10 bases, with 11 bases separating them. CDR1 and CDR2 from the germline V gene are SGHVS and FQNEAQ. For the CDR3, the DNA is TGTGCCAGCAGCTTAGACCAGGGAATCTCACCCCTCCACTTT. It translates to CASSLDQGISPLHF.

The rearrangement joins TRBV5-1 to TRBJ2-7, with a tentative D call TRBD2 (6 bases). This CDR3 spans 15 amino acids. Germline V gene data show CDR1 as SGHRS and CDR2 as YFSETQ. V shed 6 bases and J shed 2 bases, with 18 bases lying between them. The chain's CDR3 is CASTQDYGGAYEQYF. For the CDR3, the DNA is TGCGCCAGCACCCAGGACTACGGCGGAGCCTACGAGCAGTACTTC.

This chain connects TRBV7-9 to TRBJ2-1; possible D gene TRBD2, 6 bases. The germline V gene has CDR1 SEHNR and CDR2 FQNEAQ (reference sequence). V lost 6 bases to trimming and J lost 5 bases, with 14 bases between them. The CDR3 has 14 amino acids. CDR3 nucleotides: TGTGCCAGCAGTTGGGGGGACGGCCACAATGAGCAGTTCTTC. Protein product: CASSWGDGHNEQFF.

The V and J genes are TRBV21-1 and TRBJ1-6; no DNA check was done on the table's D call, TRBD1. TRBV21-1 is an annotated pseudogene. The CDR3 has 15 residues. CDR3 in amino acids: CASSIRGTECSPLHF. The CDR3 DNA sequence: TGTGCCAGCAGCATTCGGGGGACAGAGTGTTCACCCCTCCACTTT.

CDR3 bases: TGTGCCAGCACCTTAGAGACAGGCCTCTATGGCTACACCTTC. Encoded protein: CASTLETGLYGYTF. The V call is TRBV25-1, the J call TRBJ1-2; D might be TRBD1 (6 bases). With 7 bases removed from V and 4 bases from J, the gap between germline ends came to 16 bases. Germline CDR1 reads MGHDK; CDR2 reads SYGVNS. This CDR3 contains 14 residues.

The V gene is TRBV5-1, the J gene TRBJ1-2, with TRBD1 identical over 7 bases. The CDR3 extends over 15 amino acids. The germline gives CDR1 SGHRS, CDR2 YFSETQ. With 2 bases clipped from V and 4 bases from J, the junction kept 8 bases outside the gene matches. Written as DNA, the CDR3 is TGCGCCAGCAGCTTCCGGGACAGAACTCTCTATGGCTACACCTTC. The encoded protein is CASSFRDRTLYGYTF.

The chain uses TRBV14 and TRBJ2-2; D call uncertain. V lost 1 base to trimming and J lost 6 bases, with 6 bases between them. CDR3 length: 13 residues. Germline CDR1 and CDR2: SGHDN and FVKESK. CDR3 protein: CASSQGAPGELFF. CDR3 sequence (DNA): TGTGCCAGCAGCCAAGGGGCGCCCGGGGAGCTGTTTTTT.

V and J are TRBV5-1 and TRBJ2-3, with a weak D call TRBD2 (6 bases). V was shortened by 4 bases and J by 4 bases, with 19 bases between the two germline ends. Per germline, CDR1 SGHRS and CDR2 YFSETQ. This CDR3 spans 16 amino acids. The CDR3 DNA follows: TGCGCCAGCAGCGGTGAGGGGCGGGGTGGCGCAGATACGCAGTATTTT. Translated, it gives CASSGEGRGGADTQYF.

This clone was recorded a few times. The V gene is TRBV7-8, the J gene TRBJ2-7; TRBD2 aligns across 8 bases. This CDR3 has 13 residues. Germline V lookup: CDR1 SGHVS, CDR2 FQNEAQ. V lost 2 bases, J lost 6 bases, and 3 bases stayed unmatched. The CDR3 nucleotides read TGTGCCAGCAGCTTACTCAGCGGGAGCGAGCAGTACTTC. It yields the protein CASSLLSGSEQYF. Drawing the rest from reference TRBV7-8 and TRBJ2-7, the complete variable domain is GAGVSQSPRYKVAKRGQDVALRCDPISGHVSLFWYQQALGQGPEFLTYFQNEAQLDKSGLPSDRFFAERPEGSVSTLKIQRTQQEDSAVYLCASSLLSGSEQYFGPGTRLTVT.

The CDR3 sequence is CASSQDLTAANYGYTF. CDR3 DNA: TGCGCCAGCAGCCAAGACCTAACAGCAGCTAACTATGGCTACACCTTC. The chain couples TRBV4-1 to TRBJ1-2; no clear D. The V end lost 0 bases, the J end lost 0 bases, and 11 bases lay between the germline ends. There are 16 residues in the CDR3. Germline loops: CDR1 MGHRA, CDR2 YSYEKL.

This chain links TRBV7-8 with TRBJ1-1, with D maybe TRBD1 (5 bases). Per germline, CDR1 SGHVS and CDR2 FQNEAQ. Trimming took 5 bases from V and 1 from J, leaving 14 bases between them. CDR3 size: 15 residues. CDR3 sequence (DNA): TGTGCCAGCAGCCTAGGGACTGTAGAGAACACTGAAGCTTTCTTT. This translates into CASSLGTVENTEAFF.

This clone has just a few counts. The chain employs TRBV5-4 and TRBJ2-7; 9 bases match TRBD1. This CDR3 region has 14 residues. Trimming removed 3 bases from V and 6 bases from J; junction bases left unmatched: 7. Germline assignment: CDR1 SGHNT and CDR2 YYREEE (reference sequence). CDR3 coding DNA: TGTGCCAGCAGCTCAAGGACAGGGGATGGCGAGCAGTACTTC. Amino acids: CASSSRTGDGEQYF.